This is a list of T cell receptor beta chains from one sample in a study of T-cell memory formation after mild COVID-19. TCRdb ran MiXCR on the 5' RACE reads and lists one entry per CDR3 protein. This table has approximately 210,000 distinct CDR3 sequences, under 30% appearing once. Sequencing input: PBMCs or a T cell subset sorted from them (not recorded which). These receptors originate from an adult woman who had mild COVID-19 (a few samples of this study predate the infection). Cell type and time point are not known. CDR3s include the opening cysteine and the closing phenylalanine or tryptophan. A D gene is named only where the DNA matches it firmly. Clone size is shown for a subset of rows, as once, few, many or a class of expanded clone.

j_call	v_call	d_call	clone_size	cdr3_nt	cdr3_aa
TRBJ2-7	TRBV4-1	TRBD2	NA	TGCGCCAGCAGCCAAGAAGACCTAGCGGGGACCTACGAGCAGTACTTC	CASSQEDLAGTYEQYF
TRBJ2-3	TRBV5-1	TRBD1	once	TGCGCCACCCAGGGACAGGGAAAAGATACGCAGTATTTT	CATQGQGKDTQYF
TRBJ2-1	TRBV4-1	TRBD1	many	TGCGCCAGCAGCCAACAACAGGGGAAGGGTCACAATGAGCAGTTCTTC	CASSQQQGKGHNEQFF
TRBJ1-1	TRBV3-1	TRBD1	few	TGTGCCAGCAGCCAAGCGAGACAGGGTTTGAACACTGAAGCTTTCTTT	CASSQARQGLNTEAFF
TRBJ2-2	TRBV27	TRBD2	few	TGTGCCAGCAGCAGCCCGGGACTAGCCGCCGGGGAGCTGTTTTTT	CASSSPGLAAGELFF
TRBJ1-6	TRBV18	NA	NA	TGTGCCAGCTCACCAGACGCGCTCCGGAATTCACCCCTCCACTTT	CASSPDALRNSPLHF
TRBJ2-1	TRBV7-2	TRBD2	NA	TGTGCCAGCAGCCAAGCGGGAGGGCCCTTCTTC	CASSQAGGPFF
TRBJ2-5	TRBV6-1	TRBD1	few	TGTGCCAGCAGGGTGGACAGGGCAGAGACCCAGTACTTC	CASRVDRAETQYF
TRBJ2-1	TRBV15	NA	NA	TGTGCCACCAGCAGAGACCCCAGGACTGGGATCAATGAGCAGTTCTTC	CATSRDPRTGINEQFF
TRBJ2-7	TRBV20-1	TRBD2	NA	TGCAGTGCTAGACCCCCTAGCGGATTGACTACCTACGAGCAGTACTTC	CSARPPSGLTTYEQYF
TRBJ2-5	TRBV10-3	NA	NA	TGTGCCATCACCCACGAACCGAAAGAGACCCAGTACTTC	CAITHEPKETQYF
TRBJ2-3	TRBV3-1	NA	few	TGTGCCAGCAGCCAAGGACCTATTGTTCTCGCAGATACGCAGTATTTT	CASSQGPIVLADTQYF
TRBJ1-5	TRBV12-3/TRBV12-4	TRBD1	few	TGTGCCAGCAGTTTATTCGCAGGGGGTCAGCCCCAGCATTTT	CASSLFAGGQPQHF
TRBJ1-5	TRBV4-2	NA	few	TGTGCCAGCAGCCAAGATCGGGGGTCGGATCAGCCCCAGCATTTT	CASSQDRGSDQPQHF
TRBJ1-2	TRBV18	NA	few	TGTGCCAGCTCACCAGGTCCGAGCTATGGCTACACCTTC	CASSPGPSYGYTF
TRBJ2-3	TRBV29-1	NA	NA	TGCAGCGGGGAGGGGGAAGATACGCAGTATTTT	CSGEGEDTQYF
TRBJ2-1	TRBV30	TRBD1	NA	TGTGCCTGGAATTACAGGGGCAATGAGCAGTTCTTC	CAWNYRGNEQFF
TRBJ2-1	TRBV7-8	NA	NA	TGTGCCAGCAGCCCCGGGCAGGTCTCTTACAATGAGCAGTTCTTC	CASSPGQVSYNEQFF
TRBJ2-7	TRBV3-1	TRBD1	few	TGTGCCAGCAGCCACTCCGGGACAGGTTTCTACGAGCAGTACTTC	CASSHSGTGFYEQYF
TRBJ2-1	TRBV12-3/TRBV12-4	TRBD1	few	TGTGCCAGCAGTTTCAACAGGGGGAATGAGCAGTTCTTC	CASSFNRGNEQFF
TRBJ2-5	TRBV7-7	TRBD1	NA	TGTGCTAGCAGCTCGGGACAGGCCGGAGAGACCCAGTACTTC	CASSSGQAGETQYF
TRBJ2-7	TRBV7-9	TRBD1	few	TGTGCCAGCAGCTTCCTCGGACAGGGGAACTCCTACGAGCAGTACTTC	CASSFLGQGNSYEQYF
TRBJ2-5	TRBV5-1	TRBD1	NA	TGCGCCAGCAGTCGGCCGGGACAGGGAAGTGAAGAGACCCAGTACTTC	CASSRPGQGSEETQYF
TRBJ1-3	TRBV24-1	NA	few	TGTGCCACCAGTGGTCCGGGACCGAGAGGAAACACCATATATTTT	CATSGPGPRGNTIYF
TRBJ2-7	TRBV6-5	NA	NA	TGTGCCAGCAGTTACGTCCCACCGGGATCCTACGAGCAGTACTTC	CASSYVPPGSYEQYF
TRBJ1-2	TRBV5-6	TRBD1	few	TGTGCCAGCAGCGCGGGACAGATACATGGCTACACCTTC	CASSAGQIHGYTF
TRBJ2-2	TRBV6-1	TRBD2	few	TGTGCCAGCAGTACCGGGACTAGCGGAGCCGGGGAGCTGTTTTTT	CASSTGTSGAGELFF
TRBJ2-7	TRBV12-3/TRBV12-4	NA	few	TGTGCCAGCAGTTCGCTCGTGAGCTCCTACGAGCAGTACTTC	CASSSLVSSYEQYF
TRBJ2-2	TRBV11-3	TRBD2	NA	TGTGCCAGCAGTCCTAGCGGGAGTCATACCGGGGAGCTGTTTTTT	CASSPSGSHTGELFF
TRBJ1-1	TRBV30	NA	few	TGTGCCTGGAGTGTATCGGCTGAAGCTTTCTTT	CAWSVSAEAFF
TRBJ2-3	TRBV20-1	NA	NA	TGCAGTGCTAGAGACACCCTCGGCGGGCGCACAGATACGCAGTATTTT	CSARDTLGGRTDTQYF
TRBJ2-7	TRBV30	TRBD2	few	TGTGCCTGGAGGGCTAGCGGGACCCACGAGCAGTACTTC	CAWRASGTHEQYF
TRBJ2-2	TRBV29-1	NA	few	TGCAGTGTTGAGCAGGGAGGTGGCGGGGAGCTGTTTTTT	CSVEQGGGGELFF
TRBJ2-3	TRBV25-1	NA	many	TGTGCCAGCAGTGAAAGGGGGGAAGCAAGCACAGATACGCAGTATTTT	CASSERGEASTDTQYF
TRBJ2-7	TRBV7-9	NA	NA	TGTGCCAGCAGCTATTACCCCCCCCGGTGGGAGACTTACGAGCAGTACTTC	CASSYYPPRWETYEQYF
TRBJ2-2	TRBV7-7	TRBD2	NA	TGTGCTAGCAGCCCAACTAGCGGCTCCACCGGGGAGCTGTTTTTT	CASSPTSGSTGELFF
TRBJ2-1	TRBV20-1	TRBD2	few	TGCAGTGCTAGAGATCTTAGCCCCACTAGCGGGAGGGCGCACAATGAGCAGTTCTTC	CSARDLSPTSGRAHNEQFF
TRBJ1-1	TRBV9	NA	NA	TGTGCCAGCAGCGTAGGGGACACTGAAGCTTTCTTT	CASSVGDTEAFF
TRBJ2-7	TRBV6-5	TRBD2	NA	TGTGCCAGCAGTTACGGTGGGGGGGGCTCCTACGAGCAGTACTTC	CASSYGGGGSYEQYF
TRBJ1-5	TRBV20-1	NA	NA	TGCAGTGCCACGGGACGGGGGGGTCAGCCCCAGCATTTT	CSATGRGGQPQHF
TRBJ2-1	TRBV15	TRBD1	few	TGTGCCACCAGCAGAGTAAGGGGGCGCGATGAGCAGTTCTTC	CATSRVRGRDEQFF
TRBJ1-2	TRBV18	NA	few	TGTGCCAGCTCGACCGGGACTAGTGGCTATGGCTACACCTTC	CASSTGTSGYGYTF
TRBJ1-2	TRBV7-9	NA	NA	TGTGCCAGCACCACTTCGACGGACTATGGCTACACCTTC	CASTTSTDYGYTF
TRBJ2-3	TRBV15	TRBD2	few	TGTGCCACCAGGCTAGCGGGGGTTATAGATACGCAGTATTTT	CATRLAGVIDTQYF
TRBJ2-3	TRBV24-1	NA	NA	TGTGCCACCAGTGAGCTCGGACAGTTTGGGTACACAGATACGCAGTATTTT	CATSELGQFGYTDTQYF
TRBJ2-2	TRBV7-3	TRBD1	NA	TGTGCCAGCAGCGTTGATCCAGGGGGCCCCGGGGAGCTGTTTTTT	CASSVDPGGPGELFF
TRBJ2-1	TRBV7-6	TRBD2	NA	TGTGCCAGCAGCTTAAAGGCGCGGGAGGGCCGAGGGTCCTACAATGAGCAGTTCTTC	CASSLKAREGRGSYNEQFF
TRBJ2-2	TRBV5-1	NA	few	TGCGCCAGCAGCCCGCGTCGGGGCCTCACCGGGGAGCTGTTTTTT	CASSPRRGLTGELFF
TRBJ1-1	TRBV4-3	NA	many	TGCGCCAGCAGCCAAGACCTGAACACTGAAGCTTTCTTT	CASSQDLNTEAFF
TRBJ2-7	TRBV29-1	NA	NA	TGCAGCGTTAGAACAGCTTCCTACGAGCAGTACTTC	CSVRTASYEQYF
TRBJ2-1	TRBV12-3/TRBV12-4	NA	NA	TGTGCCAGCAGTTTAGGACACACCAATGAGCAGTTCTTC	CASSLGHTNEQFF
TRBJ2-1	TRBV4-3	TRBD2	NA	TGCGCCAGCAGCCCCCGACTAGCGGGAGCGAATGAGCAGTTCTTC	CASSPRLAGANEQFF
TRBJ2-1	TRBV20-1	NA	NA	TGCAGTGCTCGCCCTAGTTATGAGCAGTTCTTC	CSARPSYEQFF